The clone carrying this T cell receptor (beta chain) was recorded only once. This specimen belongs to a study of blood T cell repertoires in COVID-19. V lost 0 bases and J 6 bases, leaving 12 bases between the germline ends. The CDR3 covers 14 residues. Per the germline V gene, CDR1 is SGDLS and CDR2 is YYNGEE. Using immunoSEQ multiplex PCR, the repertoire was profiled, and TCRdb retains in-frame clones only, with some absent. The table has about 180,000 clones, over 80% seen once. The TCR was taken from a woman aged 40 to 50 with COVID-19, enrolled during active disease. Sequenced material: peripheral blood. The V and J genes are TRBV9 and TRBJ2-5; D may be TRBD1 (6 bases). The DNA for the CDR3 is TGTGCCAGCAGCGTAGGAGGGGGTCGGAAGACCCAGTACTTC. Its translation: CASSVGGGRKTQYF.